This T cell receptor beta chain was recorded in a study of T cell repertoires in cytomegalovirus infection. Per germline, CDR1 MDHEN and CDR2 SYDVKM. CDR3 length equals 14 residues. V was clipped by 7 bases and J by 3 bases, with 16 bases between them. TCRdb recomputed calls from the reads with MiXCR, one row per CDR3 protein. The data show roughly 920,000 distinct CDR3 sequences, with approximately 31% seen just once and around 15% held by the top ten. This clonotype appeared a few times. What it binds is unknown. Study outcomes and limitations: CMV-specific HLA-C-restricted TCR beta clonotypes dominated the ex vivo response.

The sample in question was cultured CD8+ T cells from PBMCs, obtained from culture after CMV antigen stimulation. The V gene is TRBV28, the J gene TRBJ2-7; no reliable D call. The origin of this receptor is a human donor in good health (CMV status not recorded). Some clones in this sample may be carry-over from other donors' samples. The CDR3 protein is CASNKGSTDYEQYF. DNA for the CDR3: TGTGCCAGCAATAAAGGGTCGACGGACTACGAGCAGTACTTC.